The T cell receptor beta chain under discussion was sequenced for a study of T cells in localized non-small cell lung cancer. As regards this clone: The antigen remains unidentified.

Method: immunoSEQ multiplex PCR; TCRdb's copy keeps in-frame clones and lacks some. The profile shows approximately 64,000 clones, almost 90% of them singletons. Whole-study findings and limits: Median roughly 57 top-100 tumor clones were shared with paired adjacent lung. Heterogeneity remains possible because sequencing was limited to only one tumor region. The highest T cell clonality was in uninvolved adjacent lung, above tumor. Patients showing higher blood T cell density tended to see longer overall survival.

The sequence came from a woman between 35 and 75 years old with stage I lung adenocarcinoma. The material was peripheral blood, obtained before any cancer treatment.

The CDR3, as DNA: TGTGCCAGTACCTCGATGGGGAGGAACACTGAAGCTTTCTTT. The encoded protein is CASTSMGRNTEAFF. The chain carries TRBV19 and TRBJ1-1; D ambiguous. The germline V gene encodes CDR1 LNHDA and CDR2 SQIVND (reference sequence). The length of the CDR3 is 14 residues. V lost 7 bases and J lost 1, with 13 bases in between.